The next 4 T cell receptor beta chains were all read from a single sample in a study of CD8 T cells in Susac syndrome. Reverse transcription of roughly 0.5 to 1 ug RNA used random hexamers. Each CDR3 protein gets one entry after TCRdb re-called the immunoSEQ multiplex PCR reads with MiXCR. The repertoire holds some 450,000 distinct CDR3 sequences, 85% to 90% seen once, with 0.12% in the top ten. Specimen: CD8+ T cells from PBMCs. The origin of the receptors is a human donor with multiple sclerosis.

The J gene is TRBJ2-6, the V gene TRBV14; TRBD2 aligns across 16 bases. The CDR3 loop spans 20 amino acids. V lost 4 bases, J lost 2 bases, and 8 bases stayed unmatched. From germline, CDR1 is SGHDN and CDR2 FVKESK. DNA for the CDR3: TGTGCCAGCAGCCCTGGGACTAGCGGGGGGGCCTTTCCTGGGGCCAACGTCCTGACTTTC. Translating gives CASSPGTSGGAFPGANVLTF.

CDR3 sequence: CASSYSYYGYTF. The CDR3 DNA follows: TGTGCCAGCAGCTACAGCTACTATGGCTACACCTTC. The V call is TRBV2, the J call TRBJ1-2; no definite D call. The CDR3 covers 12 residues. Germline V gives CDR1 SNHLY, CDR2 FYNNEI. Trimming took 6 bases from V and 3 from J, leaving 8 bases between them.

The genes are TRBV20-1 and TRBJ2-3; 9 bases line up with TRBD2. The CDR3 runs to 14 residues. The germline CDR1 and CDR2 sequences are DFQATT and SNEGSKA (reference sequence). V was pared by 1 base and J by 1 base, with 0 bases of the junction left unmatched. The CDR3 coding sequence is TGCAGTGCTAGAGGACTAGCGGGCACAGATACGCAGTATTTT. It is translated as CSARGLAGTDTQYF.

The chain carries TRBV7-2 and TRBJ2-3, with TRBD2 matching over 11 bases. The V segment lost 5 bases and the J segment 4 bases; nucleotides outside the gene matches: 5. CDR3 length: 15 amino acids. The germline V gene has CDR1 SGHTA and CDR2 FQGNSA. CDR3 region: CASSPTSGGPDTQYF. In DNA form, the CDR3 reads TGTGCCAGCAGCCCTACTAGCGGGGGACCAGATACGCAGTATTTT.